These 20 T cell receptor beta chains came from one sample sequenced in a study of control samples from healthy donors and cancer patients. Clones were read by immunoSEQ multiplex PCR, and TCRdb kept only the in-frame ones, dropping some. The repertoire holds about 230,000 clones, about four fifths seen once, with roughly 15% in the top ten. What was sequenced was PBMCs. The receptors come from a woman aged 55-69 years with lung cancer.

The genes are TRBV5-1 and TRBJ2-1; D perhaps matches TRBD2 (6 bases). Germline CDR1 reads SGHRS; CDR2 reads YFSETQ. CDR3 length equals 15 residues. The V gene lost 5 bases and the J gene lost 7 bases, with 19 bases spanning the gap. The CDR3 is CASRFSGDDGNEQFF. The DNA of the CDR3 is TGCGCCAGCAGATTTAGCGGAGACGACGGGAATGAGCAGTTCTTC.

The V and J genes are TRBV7-9 and TRBJ1-3; D is unclear. With 8 bases removed from V and 4 bases from J, the gap between germline ends came to 15 bases. CDR1 is SEHNR, CDR2 FQNEAQ, per germline (reference sequence). The CDR3 contains 14 residues. CDR3 protein: CASPMDGRGNTIYF. The CDR3 DNA sequence: TGTGCCAGCCCCATGGACGGCAGGGGAAACACCATATATTTT.

The table lists this clone with a count of one. This sequence joins TRBV30 and TRBJ2-7; D possibly matches TRBD1 or TRBD2 (6 bases each). CDR1 and CDR2 (germline): GTSNPN, SVGIG (reference sequence). The V gene lost 8 bases and the J gene lost 2 bases, with 16 bases spanning the gap. The CDR3 runs 13 residues. CDR3 region: CAVGGRLTYEQYF. CDR3 bases: TGTGCCGTCGGGGGCAGGCTTACCTACGAGCAGTACTTC.

The chain recombines TRBV5-4 with TRBJ2-3, with 9 nucleotides matching TRBD2. This CDR3 region has 14 residues. J lost 0 bases, V lost 7 bases, and 3 bases had no gene match. In germline, CDR1 is SGHNT, CDR2 YYREEE (reference sequence). The CDR3: CASEAGGSTDTQYF. The CDR3 DNA sequence: TGTGCCAGCGAAGCGGGGGGAAGCACAGATACGCAGTATTTT.

J is TRBJ1-5 and V is TRBV6-2 or TRBV6-3, with D possibly matching TRBD1 (5 bases). The V and J ends lost 6 bases and 3 bases respectively, with 15 bases between them. Germline-derived CDR1 and CDR2 are MNHEY and SVGEGT. This CDR3 has 15 amino acids. The CDR3 reads CASSSPAGLNQPQHF. The CDR3 DNA reads as TGTGCCAGCAGCTCCCCTGCAGGGCTCAATCAGCCCCAGCATTTT.

The table lists this clone with a count of one. The V gene is TRBV30, the J gene TRBJ2-3; no definite D call. V was pared by 0 bases and J by 5 bases, with 6 bases between. This CDR3 spans 12 amino acids. Germline CDR1 GTSNPN, CDR2 SVGIG (reference sequence). The CDR3 coding sequence is TGTGCCTGGAGTGTGAAGGTAGATACGCAGTATTTT. Encoded protein: CAWSVKVDTQYF. Full variable domain (missing parts from reference TRBV30 and TRBJ2-3): SQTIHQWPATLVQPVGSPLSLECTVEGTSNPNLYWYRQAAGRGLQLLFYSVGIGQISSEVPQNLSASRPQDRQFILSSKKLLLSDSGFYLCAWSVKVDTQYFGPGTRLTVL.

The V and J genes are TRBV12-5 and TRBJ2-3, with 11 bases aligning to TRBD2. The CDR3 totals 16 residues. Trimming cost V 2 bases and J 1 base; bases outside gene matches: 2. Per the germline V gene, CDR1 is LGHNT and CDR2 is FRNRAP. CDR3 protein: CASGLMGLAGTDTQYF. DNA of the CDR3: TGTGCTAGTGGTTTGATGGGACTAGCGGGCACAGATACGCAGTATTTT.

The chain couples TRBV2 to TRBJ1-6, with unresolved D. The CDR3 contains 13 residues. CDR1 SNHLY and CDR2 FYNNEI come from the germline V gene. Trimming cost V 3 bases and J 9 bases, with 9 bases left between them. The CDR3 DNA is TGTGCCAGCAGTGAGCCTGCCGGTTCACCCCTCCACTTT. Amino acid sequence: CASSEPAGSPLHF.

The chain is built from TRBV6-5 and TRBJ1-5; possibly TRBD1 for D (6 bases). V lost 7 bases, J lost 7 bases, and 14 bases lay in between. CDR1 MNHEY and CDR2 SVGAGI come from the germline V gene. CDR3 length equals 13 residues. The CDR3 sequence is CASIEGGLQPQHF. CDR3 nucleotides: TGTGCCAGCATCGAGGGGGGGCTGCAGCCCCAGCATTTT.

The chain couples TRBV30 to TRBJ1-1; possibly TRBD1 for D (5 bases). CDR1 and CDR2 from the germline V gene are GTSNPN and SVGIG (reference sequence). The CDR3 runs to 14 residues. The germline V and J ends were trimmed by 1 base and 1 base, with 10 bases remaining between them. This CDR3 reads CAWSEGSRNTEAFF. Here the CDR3 DNA reads TGTGCCTGGAGTGAGGGGTCCCGGAACACTGAAGCTTTCTTT.

The chain employs TRBV6-4 and TRBJ2-2; D ambiguous. Germline CDR1 and CDR2: MRHNA and SNTAGT. The length of the CDR3 is 14 residues. Trimming stripped 6 bases from V and 3 bases from J, with 11 bases between. The CDR3 region is CASRLARDTGELFF. The CDR3, as DNA: TGTGCCAGCAGACTGGCACGAGACACCGGGGAGCTGTTTTTT.

This clone has a handful of counts. V gene TRBV12-3 or TRBV12-4 combines with J gene TRBJ1-6; D gene uncertain. Trimming removed 5 bases at V and 9 bases at J, with 11 bases between. The CDR3 spans 13 residues. The CDR3 loop is CASSPGRASPLHF. The CDR3 DNA reads TGTGCCAGCAGTCCAGGACGGGCTTCACCCCTCCACTTT.

J is TRBJ1-1 and V is TRBV19; tentatively, D is TRBD1 (6 bases). This CDR3 spans 14 amino acids. The germline V and J ends were trimmed by 8 bases and 5 bases, with 18 bases remaining between them. Germline assignment: CDR1 LNHDA and CDR2 SQIVND (reference sequence). CDR3 sequence: CASRPERGHTEAFF. The CDR3 nucleotides read TGTGCCAGTCGACCCGAACGGGGGCATACTGAAGCTTTCTTT.

CDR3 sequence (DNA): TGTGCCAGCAGCCTGGGAGGAGTGATGGGAAACACCATATATTTT. Protein product: CASSLGGVMGNTIYF. This chain links TRBV5-8 with TRBJ1-3, with D hard to call. The germline V gene has CDR1 SGHTS and CDR2 YDEGEE. Trimming removed 4 bases at V and 4 bases at J, with 15 bases between. The CDR3 consists of 15 residues.

The chain has TRBV19 and TRBJ2-2; 8 bases align to TRBD1. The CDR3 has 14 residues. Germline CDR1 LNHDA, CDR2 SQIVND (reference sequence). Unmatched junction bases numbered 7, after V lost 5 bases and J lost 8 bases. As DNA, the CDR3 is TGTGCCAGTAGTGCAGGACAGGGACCGGGGGAGCTGTTTTTT. Residues: CASSAGQGPGELFF.

The CDR3 region is CASSQDLSVEQFF. The CDR3 DNA is TGTGCCAGCAGCCAAGATCTGTCGGTCGAGCAGTTCTTC. The rearrangement joins TRBV4-2 to TRBJ2-1; D remains ambiguous. Trimming left V 0 bases short and J 10 bases short, with 10 bases between. Germline CDR1 reads LGHNA; CDR2 reads YNFKEQ. CDR3 size: 13 residues.

The J gene is TRBJ2-5, the V gene TRBV5-4, with D uncertain. From germline, CDR1 is SGHNT and CDR2 YYREEE (reference sequence). This CDR3 comprises 14 residues. The V and J ends lost 3 bases and 5 bases respectively, with 14 bases between them. CDR3 region: CASSWEGPGETQYF. In DNA form, the CDR3 reads TGTGCCAGCAGCTGGGAAGGGCCCGGTGAGACCCAGTACTTC.

V and J are TRBV21-1 and TRBJ2-3. TRBV21-1 corresponds to a pseudogene. CDR3 length: 17 amino acids. The CDR3 coding sequence is TGTGCCAGCACCCAGGCCTTAGCGAGGGGTTGCCCAGATACGCAGTATTTT. Residues: CASTQALARGCPDTQYF.

V is TRBV7-3 and J is TRBJ1-1; D gene ambiguous. Germline V CDR1 and CDR2: SGHTA, FQGTGA. This CDR3 has 14 residues. The ends were cut back, 0 bases at V and 6 bases at J, with 11 bases in the middle. CDR3 in amino acids: CASSLTGHGAEAFF. CDR3 in DNA: TGTGCCAGCAGCTTAACAGGGCACGGCGCTGAAGCTTTCTTT.

The rearrangement links TRBV6-5 to TRBJ1-1; D might be TRBD1 (5 bases). The germline gives CDR1 MNHEY, CDR2 SVGAGI. Trimming took off 6 bases at V and 4 bases at J, with 18 bases between the two ends. The CDR3 length is 15 residues. The CDR3 nucleotides read TGTGCCAGCAGAGGCATGCAGGGAAGGGGCACTGAAGCTTTCTTT. Amino acids: CASRGMQGRGTEAFF.